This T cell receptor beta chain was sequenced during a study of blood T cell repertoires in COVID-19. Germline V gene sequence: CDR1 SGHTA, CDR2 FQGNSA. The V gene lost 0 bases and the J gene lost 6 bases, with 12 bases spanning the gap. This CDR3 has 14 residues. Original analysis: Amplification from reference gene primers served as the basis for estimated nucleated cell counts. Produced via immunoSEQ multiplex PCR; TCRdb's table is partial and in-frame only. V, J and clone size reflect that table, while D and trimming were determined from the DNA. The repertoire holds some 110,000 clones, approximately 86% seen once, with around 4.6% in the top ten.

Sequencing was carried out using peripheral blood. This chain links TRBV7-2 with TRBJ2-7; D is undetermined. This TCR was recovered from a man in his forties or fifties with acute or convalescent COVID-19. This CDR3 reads CASSLAHQSVEQYF. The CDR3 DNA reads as TGTGCCAGCAGCTTAGCTCACCAGTCTGTCGAGCAGTACTTC. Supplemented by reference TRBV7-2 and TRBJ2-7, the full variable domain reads GAGVSQSPSNKVTEKGKDVELRCDPISGHTALYWYRQSLGQGLEFLIYFQGNSAPDKSGLPSDRFSAERTGGSVSTLTIQRTQQEDSAVYLCASSLAHQSVEQYFGPGTRLTVT.